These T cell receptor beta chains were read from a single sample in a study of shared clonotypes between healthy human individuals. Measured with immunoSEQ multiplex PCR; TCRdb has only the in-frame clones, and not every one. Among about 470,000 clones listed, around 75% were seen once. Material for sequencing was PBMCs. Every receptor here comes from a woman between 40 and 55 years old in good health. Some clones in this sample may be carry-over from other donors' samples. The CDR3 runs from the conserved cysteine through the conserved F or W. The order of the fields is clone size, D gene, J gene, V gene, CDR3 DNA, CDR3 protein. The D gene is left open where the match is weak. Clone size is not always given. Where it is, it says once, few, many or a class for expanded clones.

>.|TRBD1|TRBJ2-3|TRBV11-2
TGTGCCAGCAGCTTGGACAGGGTCACAGATACGCAGTATTTT
CASSLDRVTDTQYF
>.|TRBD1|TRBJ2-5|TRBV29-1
TGCAGCGTTGCGGACAGGGTGGAGACCCAGTACTTC
CSVADRVETQYF
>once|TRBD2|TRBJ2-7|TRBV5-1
TGCGCCAGCAGCTTGGGGGCTAGCGGGAGTGGGGAGCAGTACTTC
CASSLGASGSGEQYF
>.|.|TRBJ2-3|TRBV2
TGTGCCAGCAGTGAACAGGCTTTCACTACAGATACGCAGTATTTT
CASSEQAFTTDTQYF
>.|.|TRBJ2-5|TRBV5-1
TGCGCCAGCAGCTTGGCAGGACGTGCGGAGACCCAGTACTTC
CASSLAGRAETQYF
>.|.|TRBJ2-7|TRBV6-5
TGTGCCAGCAGTTACAAGGCTGCCTCCTACGAGCAGTACTTC
CASSYKAASYEQYF
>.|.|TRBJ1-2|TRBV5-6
TGTGCCAGCAGCTTGGGCGGTCAGGGCTACACCTTC
CASSLGGQGYTF
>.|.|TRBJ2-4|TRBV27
TGTGCCAGCAGTTTCTGGGGCCCCCCGGACCAAAACATTCAGTACTTC
CASSFWGPPDQNIQYF
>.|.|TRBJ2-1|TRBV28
TGTGCCAGCAGTATCGACAAGGGGAATGAGCAGTTCTTC
CASSIDKGNEQFF
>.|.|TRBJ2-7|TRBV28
TGTGCCAGCATTACGGGAACCGTTCCCTACGAGCAGTACTTC
CASITGTVPYEQYF
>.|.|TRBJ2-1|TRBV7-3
TGTGCCAGCAGCTTAATGCCGCCCGGAGGTGGTTACGGTGAGCAGTTCTTC
CASSLMPPGGGYGEQFF
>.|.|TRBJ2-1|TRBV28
TGTGCCAGCAGTTTAATCGATGAGCAGTTCTTC
CASSLIDEQFF
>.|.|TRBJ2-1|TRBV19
TGTGCCAGTAGACCAGGTGGCTTGCGATACAATGAGCAGTTCTTC
CASRPGGLRYNEQFF
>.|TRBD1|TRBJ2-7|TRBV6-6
TGTGCCAGCAGTTACTCGAAGGGACAGGACGAGCAGTACTTC
CASSYSKGQDEQYF
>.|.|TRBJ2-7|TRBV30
TGTGCCTGGACGCTAGGACAGGAGGGAAAGCAGTACTTC
CAWTLGQEGKQYF
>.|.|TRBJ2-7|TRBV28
TGTGCCACCAAAGCAGGGGACCCTGTCGGGGAGCAGTACTTC
CATKAGDPVGEQYF
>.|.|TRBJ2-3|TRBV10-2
TGCGCCAGCCGTACGGCGGGCACAGATACGCAGTATTTT
CASRTAGTDTQYF
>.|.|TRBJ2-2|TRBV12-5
TGTGCTAGTGGTTTGGTACGAACGGGGTACACCGGGGAGCTGTTTTTT
CASGLVRTGYTGELFF
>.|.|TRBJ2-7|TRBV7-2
TGTGCCAGCAGCTTACGTAGGACGGGCTACGAGCAGTACTTC
CASSLRRTGYEQYF
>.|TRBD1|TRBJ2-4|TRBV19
TGTGCCAGTACCCCCGGGACAGCAGCCAAAAACATTCAGTACTTC
CASTPGTAAKNIQYF
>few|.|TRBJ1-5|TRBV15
TGTGCCACCAGCAGATACAGGGTAGGTCAGCCCCAGCATTTT
CATSRYRVGQPQHF
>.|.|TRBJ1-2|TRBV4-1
TGCGCCAGCAGCCCCCAAGGATTCGAGTGGGGCTACACCTTC
CASSPQGFEWGYTF
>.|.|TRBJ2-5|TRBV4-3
TGCGCCAGCAGCCAAGCAGGGACCCGAGAGACCCAGTACTTC
CASSQAGTRETQYF
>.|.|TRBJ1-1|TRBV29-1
TGCAGCGCGGGGGGCCGGAACACTGAAGCTTTCTTT
CSAGGRNTEAFF
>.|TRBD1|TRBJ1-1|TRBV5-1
TGCGCCAGCAGCTTAGGACAGGGTCTCGGGGCTTTCTTT
CASSLGQGLGAFF
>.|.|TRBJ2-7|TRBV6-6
TGTGCCAGCAGCCGGACTTCCTCCCACGAGCAGTACTTC
CASSRTSSHEQYF
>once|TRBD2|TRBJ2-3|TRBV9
TGTGCCAGCAGCGTTAGGACTAGCGGAAGCACAGATACGCAGTATTTT
CASSVRTSGSTDTQYF
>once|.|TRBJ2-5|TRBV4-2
TGTGCCAGCAGCCAAGGGGCGGCGGGAATCCTCCTGGGAGAGACCCAGTACTTC
CASSQGAAGILLGETQYF
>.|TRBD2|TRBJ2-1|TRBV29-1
TGCAGCGTTGATACTAGCGGGATCCACCATGAGCAGTTCTTC
CSVDTSGIHHEQFF
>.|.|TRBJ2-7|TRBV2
TGTGCCAGCAGTATCGTGAAAGAGGGGGAGCAGTACTTC
CASSIVKEGEQYF
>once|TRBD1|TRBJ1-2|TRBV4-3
TGCGCCAGCAGCCAAGAGTACAGGGGAGGCGGCTACACCTTC
CASSQEYRGGGYTF
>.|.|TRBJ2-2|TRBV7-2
TGTGCCAGCAGCTATCGGACACAGAACACCGGGGAGCTGTTTTTT
CASSYRTQNTGELFF
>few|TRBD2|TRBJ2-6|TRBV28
TGTGCCAGCAGTAGCGGGAGCGTTGGCTCTGGGGCCAACGTCCTGACTTTC
CASSSGSVGSGANVLTF
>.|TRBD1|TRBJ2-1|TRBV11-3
TGTGCCAGCAGCCAGGGACAGCTCCACAATGAGCAGTTCTTC
CASSQGQLHNEQFF
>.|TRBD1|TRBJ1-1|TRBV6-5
TGTGCCAGCAGCAAACAGGGGACTGAAGCTTTCTTT
CASSKQGTEAFF
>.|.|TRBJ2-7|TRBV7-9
TGTGCCAGCAGCTTAAGCGTTGGCGCTGCTAGCTACGAGCAGTACTTC
CASSLSVGAASYEQYF
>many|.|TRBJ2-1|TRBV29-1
TGCAGCGTTGAAAGCTCAGGAACTATGGAGCGGAATAATGAGCAGTTCTTC
CSVESSGTMERNNEQFF
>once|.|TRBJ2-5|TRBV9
TGTGCCAGCAGCGTAGCGACAGGCACATACCAAGAGACCCAGTACTTC
CASSVATGTYQETQYF
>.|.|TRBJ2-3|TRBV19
TGTGCCAGTAGTATTCTGGTGTCAGGGGCGTCCACAGATACGCAGTATTTT
CASSILVSGASTDTQYF
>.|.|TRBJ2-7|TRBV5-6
TGTGCCAGCAGCTTCGGTCAGGGCTTGTACGAGCAGTACTTC
CASSFGQGLYEQYF
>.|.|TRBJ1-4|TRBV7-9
TGTGCCAGCAGCTCTCTTGGGGGCACTAATGAAAAACTGTTTTTT
CASSSLGGTNEKLFF
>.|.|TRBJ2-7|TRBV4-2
TGTGCCAGCAGCCGCAACGGACGAAATGGGGACGAGCAGTACTTC
CASSRNGRNGDEQYF